This T cell receptor beta chain derives from a study of T cell responses to AZD1222 COVID-19 vaccine. Germline CDR1 is SGHAT and CDR2 is FQDESV (reference sequence). Trimming removed 5 bases from V and 3 bases from J; junction bases left unmatched: 11. This CDR3 is 16 amino acids long. Regarding the study as a whole: The study reported that nearly half of spike-specific TCRs target unmutated variant regions. Spike-specific TCR repertoires showed rising breadth and depth after two AZD1222 doses. A mostly white British donor set with more females was recruited, and clonal diversity was possibly underestimated. CD4 TCRs covered the whole spike, strongest at regions 160-218 and 743-854.

About this clone: Its target is unknown.

Clones were sequenced by immunoSEQ multiplex PCR, and TCRdb holds only the in-frame ones, with some missing. This sample yields about 72,000 clones, of which over 75% are seen a single time; more than 20% belongs to the top ten. This rearrangement joins TRBV11-1 to TRBJ2-5; 8 positions match TRBD2. This clonotype originated in an adult in good health. Sequencing was performed on peripheral blood, taken on day 0 of AZD1222 vaccination. CDR3 coding DNA: TGTGCCAGCAGCCCAGGCGCGGGGGGCCTTAAAGAGACCCAGTACTTC. Protein: CASSPGAGGLKETQYF.